The TCR beta chain described here comes from a study of blood T cell repertoires in COVID-19. Study overall: PBMCs, B-cell-depleted T cells, or T cells provided the cDNA or gDNA that made up the material.

The assay was immunoSEQ multiplex PCR, and TCRdb's table has in-frame clones only and misses some. The top ten clones hold 1.5% of a sample with around 180,000 clones, approximately 83% of them seen once. This clone was seen a handful of times. With 7 bases removed from V and 0 bases from J, the gap between germline ends came to 7 bases. Germline CDR1 MNHEY, CDR2 SVGAGI. This CDR3 comprises 13 residues. The clonotype comes from a human donor in a cohort sampled during active COVID-19. The sequenced material came from peripheral blood. This rearrangement joins TRBV6-5 to TRBJ1-3; no clear D. The CDR3, as DNA: TGTGCCAGCATACAAAGCTCTGGAAACACCATATATTTT. Translating it yields CASIQSSGNTIYF.